The clone carrying this TCR beta chain was observed many times. For TCR beta, libraries came from iRepertoire HTBI primers and Arm-PCR of CDR3 regions. TCRdb re-called the multiplex PCR reads with MiXCR, one entry per CDR3 protein. The table has 440,000 or so distinct CDR3 sequences, 16% seen once. Regarding time point: newly diagnosed GD, antithyroid drugs for less than 3 months. Generation of the TCR library employed RNA extracted from PBMCs. The data were taken from a study of regulatory T cells in long-lasting Graves disease. Trimming took 3 bases from V and 8 from J, leaving 13 bases between them. Germline V gene lookup returns CDR1 KGHSH and CDR2 LQKENI. CDR3 length equals 13 residues. The data also belong to a second study, concerning T cells in Graves' hyperthyroidism and ophthalmopathy.

This clonotype was obtained from a woman aged 25 to 45 with Graves disease. This chain connects TRBV18 to TRBJ1-2; D unresolved. The sequenced sample was peripheral blood mononuclear cells (PBMCs), obtained at new diagnosis, from a patient treated with antithyroid drugs. In DNA, the CDR3 is TGTGCCAGCTCACCTTTACCCTTCCAAGGCTACACCTTC. This gives the protein CASSPLPFQGYTF.